The T cell receptor beta chain under discussion was sequenced for a study of shared clonotypes between healthy human individuals. Measured with immunoSEQ multiplex PCR; TCRdb has only the in-frame clones, and not every one. The sample lists around 300,000 clones, over 75% seen once, with 15% to 20% in the top ten. The CDR3 has 19 amino acids. Germline assignment: CDR1 SEHNR and CDR2 FQNEAQ (reference sequence). Unmatched junction bases numbered 16, after V lost 5 bases and J lost 0 bases. The gene calls are TRBV7-9 and TRBJ1-5, with 7 bases identical to TRBD1. Sequencing used memory CD8+ T cells sorted from blood. As for subset: CD45RO+ cells pooled with CCR7-negative TemRA cells. This TCR came from a man between 18 and 29 years old in good health. CDR3: CASSPRSGTELYSNQPQHF. CDR3 nucleotide sequence: TGTGCCAGCAGCCCTCGATCCGGGACAGAATTATATAGCAATCAGCCCCAGCATTTT. Full variable domain (remainder filled in from reference TRBV7-9 and TRBJ1-5): DTGVSQNPRHKITKRGQNVTFRCDPISEHNRLYWYRQTLGQGPEFLTYFQNEAQLEKSRLLSDRFSAERPKGSFSTLEIQRTEQGDSAMYLCASSPRSGTELYSNQPQHFGDGTRLSIL.